The entry that follows covers one TCR beta chain sequence. Its antigen is undetermined. The data derive from a study of CD8+CD57+ T cells in acquired aplastic anemia. CDR3 and TCR beta VDJ profiling relied on genomic DNA as the template. Using its own MiXCR run on the reads, TCRdb lists one record per CDR3 protein. The sample carries under 350,000 distinct CDR3 sequences, under 60% recorded once. The junction had 2 bases not matched to a gene; V was cut back by 0 bases and J by 6 bases. The CDR3 is 14 residues long. Study-level results: A set of approximately 30 CD8+ CDR3 sequences was shared between patients and controls, and these sequences appeared highly expressed in patients.

CD8+CD57+ cell expansion, shown by flow cytometry, had occurred in the patients selected for sequencing. Every patient presented with severe acquired aplastic anemia. Receipt of therapy had not occurred in any patient by the time of blood sampling. This clonotype was obtained from a human donor with aplastic anemia. Input material: sorted CD4+, CD8+, or CD8+CD57+ T cells (not recorded which) from PBMCs. The rearrangement joins TRBV12-3 or TRBV12-4 to TRBJ2-7, with 10 positions matching TRBD1. CDR3 region: CASSLAGQGGEQYF. The CDR3 nucleotides are TGTGCCAGCAGTTTAGCCGGACAGGGGGGCGAGCAGTACTTC.